The T cell receptor beta chain under discussion was sequenced for a study of T cell responses to AZD1222 COVID-19 vaccine. With regard to this clone: Its antigen remains unidentified.

V was trimmed by 5 bases and J by 0 bases, leaving 17 bases between them. This CDR3 has 17 amino acids. The germline gives CDR1 MDHEN, CDR2 SYDVKM. Whole-study findings and limits: CD4 TCRs linked to vaccination spanned spike, dominating at 160-218 and 743-854. Spike-specific TCR breadth and depth grew following two AZD1222 doses. Just a handful of people given AZD1222 tested seropositive at baseline. Females made up more of the donors, who were largely white British, and clonal diversity may have come out too low.

Repertoires were generated with immunoSEQ multiplex PCR, while TCRdb's copy carries only in-frame clones and drops some. Here the sample spans approximately 150,000 clones, around 84% being singletons. This clonotype was sampled from an adult who received the AZD1222 COVID-19 vaccine. Sequencing used peripheral blood, obtained 28 days after the second AZD1222 dose. The chain combines TRBV28 with TRBJ1-3; D perhaps matches TRBD1 (5 bases). The CDR3 sequence is CASSIIGHLDSGNTIYF. The CDR3, as DNA: TGTGCCAGCAGTATAATAGGACATCTAGACTCTGGAAACACCATATATTTT.